The clone carrying this T cell receptor beta chain has only one observation. TCRdb's table, derived via immunoSEQ multiplex PCR, lists solely in-frame clones and lacks some. This sample carries around 510,000 clones, roughly 79% of them seen once, and the ten largest clones take 12%. The record originates from a study of shared clonotypes between healthy human individuals. Donors included only healthy HIV-negative adults lacking recent acute infections or vaccinations. Trimming cost V 2 bases and J 6 bases, with 14 bases left between them. The V gene's germline CDR1 is MDHEN and CDR2 SYDVKM. This CDR3 region has 14 residues.

What was sequenced was PBMCs. V and J are TRBV28 and TRBJ2-7; the D gene is possibly TRBD2 (6 bases). This clonotype originated in a woman aged 40 to 50 in good health. Some clones in this sample may be carry-over from other donors' samples. CDR3 sequence: CASSLDPRDGEQYF. CDR3 nucleotides: TGTGCCAGCAGTTTAGACCCGCGGGACGGCGAGCAGTACTTC.